A single sample gave rise to the 24 T cell receptor beta chains below, sequenced in a study of T-cell reconstitution after alpha-beta-depleted transplantation in children. Preparing the TCRbeta library involved the use of unique molecular identifiers. TCRdb called the PCR reads again in MiXCR, with one record for every CDR3 protein. The sample lists 350,000 to 500,000 distinct CDR3 sequences, approximately 41% occurring once. Sequenced material: PBMCs, taken before TCRalphabeta/CD19-depleted stem cell transplant. Receptors originate from a girl aged 2 to 9 with aplastic anemia, due to receive a stem cell transplant.

This clonotype was seen a handful of times. This rearrangement joins TRBV5-1 to TRBJ2-4; TRBD1 or TRBD2 may be the D gene (5 bases each). CDR1 SGHRS and CDR2 YFSETQ come from the germline V gene. The CDR3 covers 16 residues. V gave up 2 bases and J gave up 1 base, with 13 bases separating them. CDR3: CASSFGTPVAKNIQYF. The DNA for the CDR3 is TGCGCCAGCAGCTTTGGGACCCCGGTGGCCAAAAACATTCAGTACTTC. The full variable domain, its missing parts supplied by reference TRBV5-1 and TRBJ2-4, is KAGVTQTPRYLIKTRGQQVTLSCSPISGHRSVSWYQQTPGQGLQFLFEYFSETQRNKGNFPGRFSGRQFSNSRSEMNVSTLELGDSALYLCASSFGTPVAKNIQYFGAGTRLSVL.

The chain combines TRBV5-1 with TRBJ2-3, with D unclear. Germline values: CDR1 SGHRS, CDR2 YFSETQ. The length of the CDR3 is 15 residues. V lost 1 base to trimming and J lost 0 bases, with 9 bases between them. CDR3 amino acids: CASSLTASSTDTQYF. For the CDR3, the DNA is TGCGCCAGCAGCTTGACAGCGAGTAGCACAGATACGCAGTATTTT.

This rearrangement joins TRBV7-6 to TRBJ2-2; no firm D call. CDR1 is SGHVS and CDR2 is FNYEAQ in the germline V gene. The CDR3 has 12 amino acids. With 5 bases removed from V and 7 bases from J, the gap between germline ends came to 8 bases. In DNA, the CDR3 is TGTGCCAGCAGCGAGCCAGGCGGGGAGCTGTTTTTT. Its protein product is CASSEPGGELFF. The variable domain in full, with the rest retrieved from reference TRBV7-6 and TRBJ2-2, is GAGVSQSPRYKVTKRGQDVALRCDPISGHVSLYWYRQALGQGPEFLTYFNYEAQQDKSGLPNDRFSAERPEGSISTLTIQRTEQRDSAMYRCASSEPGGELFFGEGSRLTVL.

CDR3 loop: CASSFGGMAYEQYF. The CDR3 DNA reads as TGTGCCAGCAGTTTCGGGGGGATGGCCTACGAGCAGTACTTC. This chain joins TRBV28 and TRBJ2-7; the match to TRBD2 covers 7 bases. CDR3 length equals 14 residues. CDR1 and CDR2 (germline): MDHEN, SYDVKM. The junction had 4 bases not matched to a gene; V was cut back by 3 bases and J by 2 bases.

This chain uses TRBV4-2 with TRBJ2-4; TRBD1 or TRBD2 may be the D gene (5 bases each). Germline CDR1 reads LGHNA; CDR2 reads YNFKEQ. V lost 1 base and J 9 bases, leaving 16 bases between the germline ends. This CDR3 has 15 residues. In DNA, the CDR3 is TGTGCCAGCAGCCAAGTCCACTGGGAGAGGGGCATTCAGTACTTC. Translating gives CASSQVHWERGIQYF.

This clonotype has more than one count but fewer than ten. The genes are TRBV30 and TRBJ2-1, with D possibly being TRBD1 (6 bases). Trimming took off 7 bases at V and 3 bases at J, with 19 bases between the two ends. CDR1 GTSNPN and CDR2 SVGIG come from the germline V gene (reference sequence). This CDR3 has 15 amino acids. Written as DNA, the CDR3 is TGTGCCTCCACCCCCGGGACAAAGGTCTACAATGAGCAGTTCTTC. This gives the protein CASTPGTKVYNEQFF.

V usage is TRBV20-1 and J usage is TRBJ1-6; D remains unclear. The germline gives CDR1 DFQATT, CDR2 SNEGSKA (reference sequence). Trimming pared 6 bases from V and 1 base from J, leaving 13 bases between. CDR3 length equals 15 residues. CDR3 in amino acids: CSALAAGSYNSPLHF. The CDR3 DNA is TGCAGTGCCTTGGCCGCGGGGTCCTATAATTCACCCCTCCACTTT.

This clonotype was seen a few times. The chain joins TRBV12-3 or TRBV12-4 to TRBJ2-7, with D perhaps matching TRBD1 (6 bases). Trimming cost V 5 bases and J 6 bases, with 17 bases left between them. The CDR3 length is 14 residues. The CDR3 nucleotides are TGTGCCAGCAGTCTGGGTGGGGGCCAAAGCGAGCAGTACTTC. Translated: CASSLGGGQSEQYF.

The chain links TRBV29-1 to TRBJ2-5, with a tentative D call TRBD2 (6 bases). Germline CDR1 is SQVTM and CDR2 is ANQGSEA. The CDR3 loop spans 13 amino acids. With 7 bases removed from V and 5 bases from J, the gap between germline ends came to 17 bases. The CDR3 nucleotides read TGCAGCGCCGGACGGGGGAACAGGGAGACCCAGTACTTC. Its protein is CSAGRGNRETQYF.

This clonotype has at least ten counts. V gene TRBV6-1 combines with J gene TRBJ1-1; D is undetermined. CDR1 and CDR2 (germline): MNHNS, SASEGT. The V end was cut by 6 bases, the J end by 2 bases, with 13 bases between. CDR3 length: 14 residues. CDR3 nucleotide sequence: TGTGCCAGCAGCCGCTCAGGACTAAACACTGAAGCTTTCTTT. The encoded protein is CASSRSGLNTEAFF.

The J gene is TRBJ2-3, the V gene TRBV4-2; 8 nucleotides line up with TRBD2. Germline V gives CDR1 LGHNA, CDR2 YNFKEQ. This CDR3 spans 18 amino acids. V was clipped by 0 bases and J by 5 bases; unmatched bases: 13. The chain's CDR3 is CASSQDLTGGEGRDTQYF. DNA for the CDR3: TGTGCCAGCAGCCAAGATCTCACGGGGGGGGAGGGCCGAGATACGCAGTATTTT.

This clonotype was observed a few times. This chain's CDR3 is CASSYQAGAIYEQYF. In nucleotides, the CDR3 is TGTGCCAGCAGTTACCAAGCGGGAGCCATTTACGAGCAGTACTTC. The chain carries TRBV27 and TRBJ2-7, with 8 nucleotides matching TRBD2. V shed 4 bases and J 4 bases; nucleotides not matched to a gene: 9. Germline CDR1 and CDR2: MNHEY and SMNVEV (reference sequence). The CDR3 consists of 15 residues.

This clonotype was recorded a few times. The gene calls are TRBV27 and TRBJ1-1; D is perhaps TRBD1 (6 bases). The V end was cut by 1 base, the J end by 5 bases, with 23 bases between. Germline V gene sequence: CDR1 MNHEY, CDR2 SMNVEV (reference sequence). The CDR3 extends over 18 amino acids. The CDR3 coding sequence is TGTGCCAGCAGTTTATTATCAGGGGTAGGTGGTCTGTGGACTGAAGCTTTCTTT. Its translation is CASSLLSGVGGLWTEAFF.

In this sample, this clonotype turned up a few times. This chain links TRBV5-1 with TRBJ2-1, with 8 nucleotides matching TRBD2. The germline V gene has CDR1 SGHRS and CDR2 YFSETQ. The CDR3 is made up of 16 amino acids. V lost 2 bases and J lost 3; bases outside the gene matches: 7. The DNA for the CDR3 is TGCGCCAGCAGCTTACAGGGACTAGTGCTCTACAATGAGCAGTTCTTC. It translates to CASSLQGLVLYNEQFF.

The chain uses TRBV5-5 and TRBJ2-3; D is unclear. The V and J ends lost 0 bases and 1 base respectively, with 6 bases between them. CDR3 size: 14 residues. From germline, CDR1 is SGHKS and CDR2 YYEKEE (reference sequence). The CDR3 region has the DNA TGTGCCAGCAGCTTGGACATCCGCACAGATACGCAGTATTTT. Protein: CASSLDIRTDTQYF.

This clonotype came up once. The rearrangement links TRBV4-1 to TRBJ2-1; D is perhaps TRBD1 or TRBD2 (6 bases each). The CDR3 runs 14 residues. Germline values: CDR1 MGHRA, CDR2 YSYEKL. V was cut by 3 bases and J by 6 bases, with 12 bases left in between. The CDR3 DNA is TGCGCCAGCAGCCACCCGAGGGGGGTCAATGAGCAGTTCTTC. It yields the protein CASSHPRGVNEQFF.

This clonotype was observed many times. This sequence joins TRBV24-1 and TRBJ2-1; D gene unclear. CDR1 is KGHDR and CDR2 is SFDVKD in the germline V gene. Trimming left V 2 bases short and J 10 bases short, with 8 bases between. The length of the CDR3 is 12 residues. The CDR3 bases are TGTGCCACCAGTGATTGGGTGGACGAGCAGTTCTTC. The encoded protein is CATSDWVDEQFF.

The chain has TRBV12-3 or TRBV12-4 and TRBJ2-5, with 7 bases aligning to TRBD1. There are 14 residues in the CDR3. V shed 5 bases, J shed 5 bases, and the junction held 8 bases outside the gene matches. CDR3 DNA sequence: TGTGCCAGCAGTGGGGTGAGGGGGCTGGAGACCCAGTACTTC. Translated: CASSGVRGLETQYF.

V is TRBV27 and J is TRBJ2-3; D ambiguous. Germline V gene lookup returns CDR1 MNHEY and CDR2 SMNVEV (reference sequence). CDR3 length equals 17 residues. The V and J ends lost 3 bases and 0 bases respectively, with 16 bases between them. The CDR3 loop is CASSFTRIPSSTDTQYF. The CDR3 DNA is TGTGCCAGCAGTTTTACCCGAATTCCCTCTAGCACAGATACGCAGTATTTT.

The genes are TRBV20-1 and TRBJ2-2; D uncertain. CDR3 length: 13 residues. Trimming left V 4 bases short and J 2 bases short, with 8 bases between. CDR1 DFQATT and CDR2 SNEGSKA come from the germline V gene (reference sequence). The CDR3 nucleotides read TGCAGTGCTACCGAGCCCAACACCGGGGAGCTGTTTTTT. Translated: CSATEPNTGELFF.

The rearrangement joins TRBV10-3 to TRBJ2-1, with TRBD1 matching 9 bases. With 5 bases clipped from V and 4 bases from J, the junction kept 9 bases outside the gene matches. Germline CDR1 and CDR2: ENHRY and SYGVKD. This CDR3 comprises 16 residues. In DNA, the CDR3 is TGTGCCATCAGTTCCCCGGGACAGGGTCAATACAATGAGCAGTTCTTC. Residues: CAISSPGQGQYNEQFF.

The rearrangement uses TRBV5-4 and TRBJ2-3; 8 bases map to TRBD2. The V gene's germline CDR1 is SGHNT and CDR2 YYREEE (reference sequence). The CDR3 is 16 amino acids. V was pared by 0 bases and J by 1 base, with 4 bases of the junction left unmatched. The CDR3 here is CASSLDAAGGTDTQYF. CDR3 in DNA: TGTGCCAGCAGCTTGGATGCAGCGGGGGGCACAGATACGCAGTATTTT.

This clonotype was seen a few times. This sequence joins TRBV3-1 and TRBJ2-5; 8 bases align to TRBD1. Germline-derived CDR1 and CDR2 are LGHDT and YNNKEL (reference sequence). J was trimmed by 5 bases and V by 11 bases; bases with no gene match: 10. There are 13 residues in the CDR3. The CDR3, as DNA: TGTGCCGGGGGACAGACAGGGGACGAGACCCAGTACTTC. Residues: CAGGQTGDETQYF.

V gene TRBV6-5 combines with J gene TRBJ2-5; TRBD2 might be the D (6 bases). The CDR3 sequence is 15 residues long. Germline CDR1 MNHEY, CDR2 SVGAGI. Trimming pared 0 bases from V and 1 base from J, leaving 9 bases between. This CDR3 is CASSYSPAGQETQYF. The DNA of the CDR3 is TGTGCCAGCAGTTACTCTCCAGCGGGCCAAGAGACCCAGTACTTC.